Listed below are T cell receptor beta chains from one sample, sequenced in a study of CD8+ T cells in alopecia areata. TCRdb keeps only in-frame clones here, not all; method: immunoSEQ multiplex PCR. The repertoire consists of 150,000 to 200,000 clones, with 50% to 75% occurring once and the leading ten covering 15% to 20%. Material: CD4+ T cells sorted from blood, obtained at approximately week 55, from a patient treated with tofacitinib. The receptors were sampled from a human donor with alopecia areata. The CDR3 runs from the conserved cysteine through the conserved F or W. D genes are given only for firm matches. Expanded clones get a size class; other rows say once, few or many, or leave the size out.

V gene	J gene	clone size	D gene	CDR3 DNA	CDR3 protein
TRBV5-1	TRBJ1-5	.	TRBD1	TGCGCCAGCAGCCACACAGGGGGCGGTCAGCCCCAGCATTTT	CASSHTGGGQPQHF
TRBV30	TRBJ2-7	once	TRBD1	TGTGCCTGGAGTCGACAGGGATTGAACCCTTACGAGCAGTACTTC	CAWSRQGLNPYEQYF
TRBV6-6	TRBJ1-2	.	.	TGTGCCAGCAGTTCAGACACCTTCTATGGCTACACCTTC	CASSSDTFYGYTF
TRBV19	TRBJ1-6	once	.	TGTGCCAGTAGTGTCGGGCAGGGGAATTCACCCCTCCACTTT	CASSVGQGNSPLHF
TRBV2	TRBJ1-2	once	.	TGTGCCAGCAGTGGCCGAGGACAACTTTATGGCTACACCTTC	CASSGRGQLYGYTF
TRBV30	TRBJ1-3	.	.	TGTGCCTGGAGTGTACATGGGTCTGGAAACACCATATATTTT	CAWSVHGSGNTIYF
TRBV19	TRBJ2-7	.	TRBD1	TGTGCCAGTAGTACCAGGGACAGGGCATCCCCTTACGAGCAGTACTTC	CASSTRDRASPYEQYF
TRBV14	TRBJ2-5	.	.	TGTGCCAGCAGCCGGGGGCGGTATGAGACCCAGTACTTC	CASSRGRYETQYF
TRBV5-1	TRBJ2-5	few	.	TGCGCCAGCAGCTTGGGGGGAAGTCGGGAGACCCAGTACTTC	CASSLGGSRETQYF
TRBV29-1	TRBJ2-2	.	.	TGCAGTGCGAGACAGGTGCGGACCGGGGAGCTGTTTTTT	CSARQVRTGELFF
TRBV25-1	TRBJ2-5	.	TRBD2	TGTGCCAGCAGTGAAGTAGGAGCGGGGAACAGGGAGACCCAGTACTTC	CASSEVGAGNRETQYF
TRBV9	TRBJ1-1	.	.	TGTGCCAGCAGCGTTACACCGGGCAACACTGAAGCTTTCTTT	CASSVTPGNTEAFF